The TCR beta chain described here comes from a study of blood T cells in healthy people across ages. Broader study findings: In long-lived donors, naive CD4+ cell counts and diversity exceeded those of aged donors.

This clonotype was counted a few times. The target antigen is unknown. Then a second PCR, running about 6 to 11 cycles, was carried out with a sample-barcoded 5' primer and a J-beta primer mix. Each CDR3 protein is one row after TCRdb ran MiXCR on the 5' RACE reads. This sample has 1 million or so distinct CDR3 sequences, with around 45% found just once. This TCR was sampled from a woman aged 60-75 years in good health. Sequences were obtained from blood.

The CDR3 bases are TGTGCCAGCAGCTCGGTCGGGGACAGAGTCTATGGCTACACCTTC. Translating gives CASSSVGDRVYGYTF. V and J are TRBV5-6 and TRBJ1-2, with 7 bases identical to TRBD1. Per germline, CDR1 SGHDT and CDR2 YYEEEE. This CDR3 is 15 amino acids long. V shed 3 bases and J 4 bases; nucleotides not matched to a gene: 9.